The clone carrying this TCR beta chain was seen a few times. The antigen is undetermined. Sequencing targeted expressed TCRB transcripts, as all isolated RNA had been reverse transcribed. TCRdb's copy holds only in-frame clones and misses some; the assay was immunoSEQ multiplex PCR. This table holds around 250,000 clones, approximately 13% found once. This sample stems from a study of beta chain features in type 1 diabetes. Study-wide findings and caveats: TCRB CDR3s from Type 1 diabetes patients were moderately but significantly shorter in all four CD4+ subsets. Type 1 diabetes patients showed fewer insertions and more deletions at VDJ junctions.

Using CD45RO/CCR7/CD25/CD127/CD95/CD27, CD4+ naive, central memory, regulatory and stem cell-like memory cells were sorted. V lost 4 bases and J 7 bases, leaving 11 bases between the germline ends. CDR1 is PRHDT and CDR2 is FYEKMQ in the germline V gene (reference sequence). The CDR3 is 12 amino acids. The chain is built from TRBV13 and TRBJ2-7; perhaps TRBD1 as D (6 bases). Sequenced material: naive CD4+ T cells from blood. This sequence was found in a man between 25 and 39 years old with type 1 diabetes. As DNA, the CDR3 is TGTGCCAGCAGCTACAGGGTTGGAGAGCAGTACTTC. Translated, it gives CASSYRVGEQYF.